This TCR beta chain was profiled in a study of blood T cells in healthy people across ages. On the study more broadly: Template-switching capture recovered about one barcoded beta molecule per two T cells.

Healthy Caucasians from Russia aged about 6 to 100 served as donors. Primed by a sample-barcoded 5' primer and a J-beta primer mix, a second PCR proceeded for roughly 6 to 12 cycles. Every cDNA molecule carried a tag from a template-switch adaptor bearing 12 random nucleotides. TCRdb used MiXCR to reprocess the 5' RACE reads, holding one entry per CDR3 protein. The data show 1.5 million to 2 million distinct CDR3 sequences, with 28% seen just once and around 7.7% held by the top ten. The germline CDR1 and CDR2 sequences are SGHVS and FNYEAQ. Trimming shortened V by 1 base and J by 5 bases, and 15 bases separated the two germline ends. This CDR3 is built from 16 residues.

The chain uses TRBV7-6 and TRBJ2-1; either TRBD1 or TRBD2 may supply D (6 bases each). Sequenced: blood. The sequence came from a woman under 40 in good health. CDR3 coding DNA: TGTGCCAGCAGCTTAGAGGCGTGGGGGGCAGACAATGAGCAGTTCTTC. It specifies CASSLEAWGADNEQFF.